The source of this TCR beta chain is a study of blood T cell repertoires in COVID-19. A note on this clone: Other DNA sequences of this sample code for an identical CDR3.

Measured with immunoSEQ multiplex PCR; TCRdb has only the in-frame clones, and not every one. Among 200,000 or so clones listed, 75% to 90% were seen once. CDR1 MDHEN and CDR2 SYDVKM come from the germline V gene. V shed 6 bases and J 2 bases; nucleotides not matched to a gene: 3. The CDR3 extends over 13 amino acids. The material sequenced was peripheral blood. The chain recombines TRBV28 with TRBJ2-7; 8 bases line up with TRBD1. The receptor was derived from a man aged 55 to 70 with acute or convalescent COVID-19. The CDR3: CASRRDRTYEQYF. The CDR3, as DNA: TGTGCCAGCAGACGGGACAGGACCTACGAGCAGTACTTC.